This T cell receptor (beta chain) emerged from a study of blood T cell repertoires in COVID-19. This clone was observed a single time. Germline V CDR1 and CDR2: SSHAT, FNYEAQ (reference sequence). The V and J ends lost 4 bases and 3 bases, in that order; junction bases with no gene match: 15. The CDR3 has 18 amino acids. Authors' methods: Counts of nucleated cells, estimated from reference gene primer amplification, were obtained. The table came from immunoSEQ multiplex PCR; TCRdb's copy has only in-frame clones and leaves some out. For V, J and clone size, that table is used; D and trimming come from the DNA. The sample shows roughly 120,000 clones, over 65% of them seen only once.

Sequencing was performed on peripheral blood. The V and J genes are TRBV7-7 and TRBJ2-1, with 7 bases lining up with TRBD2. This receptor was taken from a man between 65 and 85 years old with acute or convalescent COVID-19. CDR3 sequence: CASSSKLTPSGGYNEQFF. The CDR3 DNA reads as TGTGCCAGCAGCTCAAAACTCACTCCTAGCGGAGGCTACAATGAGCAGTTCTTC.